The present T cell receptor (beta chain) was sequenced within a study of T cell clonality in common variable immunodeficiency (dated by TCRdb to the mid-2010s). This clone was seen repeatedly, ten times or more. Which antigen it targets is not known. The read finishes 3 residues shy of the CDR3 end, and the germline J gene is used to complete it. For sequencing input, CVID and control samples contributed equivalent amounts of genomic DNA. For every sample, a 60 bp segment covering the rearranged TCRbeta CDR3 region was amplified and then sequenced. The immunoSEQ assay, a bias-corrected multiplex PCR with high-throughput sequencing, was employed for TCRbeta amplification. As for how the authors treated the data: Every unique nucleotide sequence was considered a clone and was annotated with V, D and J genes, copy number and frequency. Sequences were labeled productive if in frame, and non-productive if out of frame or containing stop codons. As previously described, Shannon's entropy was used to calculate clonality. Mean CDR3 Kyte-Doolittle hydropathy was derived from the predicted amino acid sequences of productive clones. The R hclust function was used to hierarchically cluster scaled V gene usage with Manhattan distance and complete linkage. Sharing of clones by CDR3 amino acid sequence was evaluated through resampling of 12 repertoires per group over 100 rounds. The repertoires were searched for about 70 published EBV-specific and 245 published CMV-specific TCRbeta sequences. After a couple of CVID samples that produced fewer than 10,000 sequences were dropped from the analysis, 45 or so CVID repertoires remained. The source is immuneACCESS, and TCRdb retained only in-frame sequences with V and J called. Part of the clones is not carried over; for the studies checked, unresolved V genes explain less than half of this, and the remainder is unexplained. D and trimming were read from the DNA, whereas the V and J calls and clone size are those reported in that table. In this sample, more than 65,000 clones appear, none counted once only. The top ten clonotypes cover approximately 0.81% of the sample.

Results and caveats for the whole study, not just this receptor: CVID TCRbeta sequences were reported to have fewer deletions and N-nucleotide insertions and to lack highly modified clones with 13 or more V deletions. Correlations of repertoire features with clinical complications were constrained by heterogeneity among patients within the CVID cohort. Even though DNA input was the same, control samples had an average of about 80,000 unique sequences each, compared with some 32,000 in CVID samples. Compared with healthy controls, CVID subjects showed increased TCRbeta clonality (t-test p = 0.018), a feature most characteristic of about a third of subjects. According to the authors, finding the cause of the higher clonality in CVID would require sequencing the repertoires of T cell subpopulations. Fewer TCRbeta clones were shared among CVID subjects than among healthy controls (p < 0.0001).

Most CVID patients and most healthy controls were of Caucasian heritage. From each donor, roughly 5 to 8.5 ml of heparinized peripheral whole blood was collected. Genomic DNA from adults with common variable immune deficiency (CVID) and from healthy adult controls was used for sequencing of TCRbeta CDR3 repertoires. There were some 22 healthy adult volunteers in the control group (roughly 12 female and around ten male), ranging in age from about 23 to 66 years, with a mean age of roughly 35. Diluted blood was subjected to density centrifugation over Hypaque 1077 or Ficoll-Paque for isolation of peripheral blood mononuclear cells. Genomic DNA was obtained from unsorted mononuclear cells using either Qiagen column purification or a centrifugation-based method. The CDR3 numbers 12 residues from cysteine through phenylalanine. The 27 bases shown cover part of the CDR3, and their frame starts at base 1. CDR1 and CDR2 (GTSNPN, SVGIG) derive from the germline V gene (reference sequence). The junction shows trimming of 3 bases on V and 4 bases on J, plus 9 bases between the germline ends.

The rearranged segments are TRBV30 and TRBJ1-1, with an unclear D gene assignment. The receptor comes from a person between 18 and 69 years old in good health. The specimen sequenced was peripheral blood mononuclear cells. The CDR3 DNA, read in part, is TGTGCCTGGAGCCCTCAAGGCACTGAA. The encoded protein is CAWSPQGTE. The CDR3 in full is CAWSPQGTEAFF.